This paragraph covers one T cell receptor beta chain sequence. Germline CDR1 reads SGHRS; CDR2 reads YFSETQ. The CDR3 is made up of 15 amino acids. Trimming pared 0 bases from V and 6 bases from J, leaving 16 bases between. The data belong to a study of T cell changes during pregnancy in multiple sclerosis. Profiling relied on immunoSEQ multiplex PCR, and the TCRdb table lists in-frame clones only, not all of them. Of about 52,000 clones listed, just over 90% are singletons. The source material was CD4+ T cells from peripheral blood mononuclear cells, sampled before pregnancy. This TCR derives from a female donor with multiple sclerosis, enrolled in a pregnancy study. The gene calls are TRBV5-1 and TRBJ2-7, with a possible D match to TRBD1 (7 bases). CDR3 sequence (DNA): TGCGCCAGCAGCTTGGTGCCAGGGGGGCTTACCGAGCAGTACTTC. It yields the protein CASSLVPGGLTEQYF.